The 17 T cell receptor beta chains in this list originate from one sample, sequenced in a study of cytomegalovirus exposure and HLA in healthy donors. 13 Jbeta primers and 60 Vbeta primers were used for the PCR. The protocol was immunoSEQ multiplex PCR, while the TCRdb copy is restricted to in-frame clones and leaves out a portion. The sample lists 200,000 or so clones, roughly 80% occurring once. Sequenced material: PBMCs. The receptors were gathered from a middle-aged woman in good health and CMV-seronegative.

This chain connects TRBV5-1 to TRBJ2-7; 10 positions match TRBD2. V lost 0 bases to trimming and J lost 0 bases; unmatched junction nucleotides: 3. Looked up from germline, CDR1 is SGHRS and CDR2 is YFSETQ. This CDR3 region has 16 residues. The CDR3 protein is CASSLASGSGSYEQYF. The CDR3 region has the DNA TGCGCCAGCAGCTTGGCTAGCGGGAGTGGCTCCTACGAGCAGTACTTC.

This clone has a single count. The chain joins TRBV29-1 to TRBJ2-7; 8 bases match TRBD2. Germline CDR1 reads SQVTM; CDR2 reads ANQGSEA. This CDR3 is built from 12 residues. CDR3 coding DNA: TGCAGTGCTATATATCCGGGAGGGGAGCAGTACTTC. This sequence encodes CSAIYPGGEQYF.

This clone was found a few times. The chain links TRBV6-6 to TRBJ2-3; 7 bases agree with TRBD2. V trimming: 6 bases; J trimming: 0 bases; junction bases outside the gene matches: 3. Looked up from germline, CDR1 is MNHNY and CDR2 is SVGAGI (reference sequence). CDR3 length: 14 amino acids. CDR3 region: CASRSSGSTDTQYF. CDR3 in DNA: TGTGCCAGCAGATCTAGCGGTAGCACAGATACGCAGTATTTT.

This chain joins TRBV5-1 and TRBJ2-7; 11 bases map to TRBD2. Germline-derived CDR1 and CDR2 are SGHRS and YFSETQ. V shed 0 bases, J shed 3 bases, and the junction held 2 bases outside the gene matches. The CDR3 is 15 residues long. CDR3: CASSLELAGDYEQYF. CDR3 sequence (DNA): TGCGCCAGCAGCTTGGAACTAGCGGGAGACTACGAGCAGTACTTC.

This clone was recorded at least ten times. The rearrangement links TRBV6-4 to TRBJ2-3, with 10 nucleotides matching TRBD2. There are 15 residues in the CDR3. J gave up 1 base and V 4 bases, and 2 bases lay outside the gene matches. Germline-derived CDR1 and CDR2 are MRHNA and SNTAGT. The CDR3 region is CASSAGTSGTDTQYF. Here the CDR3 DNA reads TGTGCCAGCAGTGCCGGGACTAGCGGCACAGATACGCAGTATTTT.

As regards this clone: Compared with germline, one end of the junction differs, possibly owing to a read error. The J gene is TRBJ2-7, the V gene TRBV7-9, with D possibly matching TRBD1 (6 bases). The CDR3 contains 15 residues. CDR1 and CDR2 (germline): SEHNR, FQNEAQ (reference sequence). The CDR3 DNA follows: TGTTCCAGCAGCCCACACAGGGTCCCCCCCCACGAGCAGTACTTC. Encoded protein: CSSSPHRVPPHEQYF.

This clone was detected only once. The chain combines TRBV23-1 with TRBJ1-1, with unresolved D. TRBV23-1 counts as an open reading frame of uncertain function. With 0 bases removed from V and 0 bases from J, the gap between germline ends came to 8 bases. CDR3 length equals 15 residues. CDR3 protein: CASSQSQRVNTEAFF. CDR3 DNA: TGCGCCAGCAGTCAATCCCAGAGGGTGAACACTGAAGCTTTCTTT.

The rearrangement uses TRBV15 and TRBJ2-1, with 9 bases matching TRBD1. There are 14 residues in the CDR3. V was pared by 6 bases and J by 3 bases, with 3 bases of the junction left unmatched. Germline V gene sequence: CDR1 LNHNV, CDR2 YYDKDF (reference sequence). CDR3 bases: TGTGCCACCAGTACGGGACAGGGCTACAATGAGCAGTTCTTC. Translating it yields CATSTGQGYNEQFF.

This chain joins TRBV6-1 and TRBJ1-6; TRBD1 might be the D (5 bases). V lost 2 bases and J 6 bases, leaving 8 bases between the germline ends. Germline assignment: CDR1 MNHNS and CDR2 SASEGT. This CDR3 is built from 14 residues. CDR3 DNA sequence: TGTGCCAGCAGTGAATTGGGGGGTAATTCACCCCTCCACTTT. As protein: CASSELGGNSPLHF.

The DNA for the CDR3 is TGTGCCAGTAACAGCGGGGGCCCTACAGATACGCAGTATTTT. This sequence encodes CASNSGGPTDTQYF. The V gene is TRBV19, the J gene TRBJ2-3; 8 bases match TRBD2. There are 14 residues in the CDR3. CDR1 and CDR2 (germline): LNHDA, SQIVND (reference sequence). J lost 3 bases, V lost 7 bases, and 6 bases had no gene match.

The chain carries TRBV6-5 and TRBJ1-4; D is perhaps TRBD1 (5 bases). The V gene's germline CDR1 is MNHEY and CDR2 SVGAGI. V was clipped by 5 bases and J by 8 bases, with 6 bases between them. The CDR3 has 11 residues. The DNA for the CDR3 is TGTGCCAGCAGTAAGGGGGAAAAACTGTTTTTT. Translation: CASSKGEKLFF.

The genes are TRBV19 and TRBJ1-5, with TRBD1 matching over 10 bases. Trimming cost V 1 base and J 5 bases; bases outside gene matches: 5. The germline gives CDR1 LNHDA, CDR2 SQIVND (reference sequence). The CDR3 consists of 16 residues. CDR3 protein: CASSIGDRGWDQPQHF. CDR3 in DNA: TGTGCCAGTAGTATAGGGGACAGGGGTTGGGATCAGCCCCAGCATTTT.

The DNA for the CDR3 is TGTGCCAGTAGTATTCGAGGGGGAGAGAGGTATGGCTACACCTTC. Amino acids: CASSIRGGERYGYTF. J is TRBJ1-2 and V is TRBV19; D is possibly TRBD1 (6 bases). CDR3 length equals 15 residues. V lost 3 bases to trimming and J lost 5 bases, with 16 bases between them. CDR1 and CDR2 (germline): LNHDA, SQIVND (reference sequence).

CDR3 nucleotides: TGTGCCAGCAGCTCCGGACAGGCGAACACTGAAGCTTTCTTT. Translation gives CASSSGQANTEAFF. The genes are TRBV7-2 and TRBJ1-1; 7 positions agree with TRBD1. Germline V gives CDR1 SGHTA, CDR2 FQGNSA. This CDR3 is built from 14 residues. The trim removed 4 bases at V and 1 base at J, leaving 3 bases unmatched.

This chain connects TRBV2 to TRBJ1-2, with TRBD1 matching over 7 bases. V shed 4 bases and J 3 bases; nucleotides not matched to a gene: 11. CDR3 length equals 16 residues. The germline CDR1 and CDR2 sequences are SNHLY and FYNNEI. This CDR3 reads CASSANQGGAYYGYTF. The CDR3 DNA is TGTGCCAGCAGTGCTAACCAGGGGGGCGCTTACTATGGCTACACCTTC.

The chain has TRBV7-9 and TRBJ1-1; 10 nucleotides align to TRBD1. The germline V gene has CDR1 SEHNR and CDR2 FQNEAQ (reference sequence). CDR3 length: 16 amino acids. V shed 0 bases and J 4 bases; nucleotides not matched to a gene: 5. CDR3 loop: CASSLAPGQGTTEAFF. In DNA, the CDR3 is TGTGCCAGCAGCTTAGCGCCGGGACAGGGGACCACTGAAGCTTTCTTT.

This chain joins TRBV23-1 and TRBJ2-7; 12 bases fit TRBD2. Being an ORF, TRBV23-1 has a function that is uncertain. The CDR3 has 17 residues. V dropped 6 bases and J dropped 1; count of bases not matched to a gene: 10. The CDR3 spells CASRMTSGRSGSYEQYF. The CDR3 nucleotides read TGCGCCAGCAGGATGACTAGCGGGAGATCGGGGTCCTACGAGCAGTACTTC.